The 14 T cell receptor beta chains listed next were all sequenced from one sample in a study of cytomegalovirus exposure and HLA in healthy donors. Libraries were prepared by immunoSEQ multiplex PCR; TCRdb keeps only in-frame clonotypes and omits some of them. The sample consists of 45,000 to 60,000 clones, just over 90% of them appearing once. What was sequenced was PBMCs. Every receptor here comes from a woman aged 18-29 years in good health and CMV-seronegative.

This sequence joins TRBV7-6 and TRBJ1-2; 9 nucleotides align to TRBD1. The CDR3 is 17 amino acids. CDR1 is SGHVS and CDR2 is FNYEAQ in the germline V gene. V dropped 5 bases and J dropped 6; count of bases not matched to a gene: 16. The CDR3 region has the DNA TGTGCCAGCAGCCCGTTCCTTAGGGGGACAGGGAGGCATGGCTACACCTTC. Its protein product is CASSPFLRGTGRHGYTF.

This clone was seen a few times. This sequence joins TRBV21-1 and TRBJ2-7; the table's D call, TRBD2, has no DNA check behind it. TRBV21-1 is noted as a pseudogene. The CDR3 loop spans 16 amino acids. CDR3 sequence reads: CASSKRPAGSTYEQYV. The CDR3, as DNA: TGTGCCAGCAGCAAAAGGCCGGCGGGATCTACCTACGAGCAGTACGTC.

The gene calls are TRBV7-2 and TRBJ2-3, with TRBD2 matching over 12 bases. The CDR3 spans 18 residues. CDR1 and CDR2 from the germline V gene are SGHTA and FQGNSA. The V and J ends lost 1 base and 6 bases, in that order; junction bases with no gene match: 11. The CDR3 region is CASSLELLAGGGADTQYF. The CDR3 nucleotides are TGTGCCAGCAGCTTAGAACTCCTAGCGGGAGGGGGGGCCGATACGCAGTATTTT.

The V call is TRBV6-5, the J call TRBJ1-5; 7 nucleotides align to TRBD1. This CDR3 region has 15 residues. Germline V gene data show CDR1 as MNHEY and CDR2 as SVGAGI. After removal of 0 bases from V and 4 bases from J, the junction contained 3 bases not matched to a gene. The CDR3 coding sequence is TGTGCCAGCAGTTACTCGGCAGGGGGAAATCAGCCCCAGCATTTT. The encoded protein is CASSYSAGGNQPQHF.

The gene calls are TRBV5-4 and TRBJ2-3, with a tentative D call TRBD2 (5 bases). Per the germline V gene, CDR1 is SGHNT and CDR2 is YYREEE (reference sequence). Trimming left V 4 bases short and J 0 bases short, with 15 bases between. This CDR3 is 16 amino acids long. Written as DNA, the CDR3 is TGTGCCAGCAGCCGAAAGCGGAAAACTAGCACAGATACGCAGTATTTT. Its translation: CASSRKRKTSTDTQYF.

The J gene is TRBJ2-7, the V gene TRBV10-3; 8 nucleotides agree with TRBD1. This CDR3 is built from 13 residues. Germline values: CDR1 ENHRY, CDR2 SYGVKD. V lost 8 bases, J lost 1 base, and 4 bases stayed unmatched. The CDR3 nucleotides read TGTGCCATCGCCACAGGGGGGTCCTACGAGCAGTACTTC. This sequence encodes CAIATGGSYEQYF.

The CDR3 DNA sequence: TGTGCCATCAGTGGAAGTTCTAACAATGAGCAGTTCTTC. Translating gives CAISGSSNNEQFF. V usage is TRBV10-3 and J usage is TRBJ2-1, with D unclear. Trimming left V 4 bases short and J 5 bases short, with 9 bases between. The CDR3 covers 13 residues. CDR1 ENHRY and CDR2 SYGVKD come from the germline V gene.

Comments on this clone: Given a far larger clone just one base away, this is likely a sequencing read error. CDR3 region: CASSQAPGGYTF. CDR3 sequence (DNA): TGTGCCAGCAGCCAAGCCCCCGGGGGCTACACCTTC. The chain combines TRBV7-9 with TRBJ1-2, with unresolved D. This CDR3 is 12 amino acids long. Germline V CDR1 and CDR2: SEHNR, FQNEAQ (reference sequence). V was trimmed by 5 bases and J by 8 bases, leaving 12 bases between them.

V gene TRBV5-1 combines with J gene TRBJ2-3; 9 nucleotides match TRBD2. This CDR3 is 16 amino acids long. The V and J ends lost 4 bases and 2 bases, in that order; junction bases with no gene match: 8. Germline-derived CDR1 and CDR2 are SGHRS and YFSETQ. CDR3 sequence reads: CASSPRAGGSTDTQYF. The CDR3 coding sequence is TGCGCCAGCAGCCCGAGGGCGGGAGGGTCCACAGATACGCAGTATTTT.

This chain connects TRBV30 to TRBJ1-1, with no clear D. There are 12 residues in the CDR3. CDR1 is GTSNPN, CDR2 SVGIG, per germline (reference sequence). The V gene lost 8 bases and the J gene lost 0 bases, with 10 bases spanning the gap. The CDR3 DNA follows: TGTGCCGGAACTACATTGAACACTGAAGCTTTCTTT. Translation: CAGTTLNTEAFF.

Here the CDR3 DNA reads TGTGCCAGCAGCGCCCGACAGGGGGACACTGAAGCTTTCTTT. The encoded protein is CASSARQGDTEAFF. The chain combines TRBV9 with TRBJ1-1; 9 nucleotides agree with TRBD1. The germline CDR1 and CDR2 sequences are SGDLS and YYNGEE. CDR3 length equals 14 residues. The V segment lost 3 bases and the J segment 3 bases; nucleotides outside the gene matches: 3.

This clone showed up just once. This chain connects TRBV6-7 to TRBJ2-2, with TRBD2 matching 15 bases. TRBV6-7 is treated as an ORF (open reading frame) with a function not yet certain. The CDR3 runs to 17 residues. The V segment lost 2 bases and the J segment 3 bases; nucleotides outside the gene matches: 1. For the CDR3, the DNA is TGTGCCAGCAGTTACGGGACTAGCGGGGGGTACACCGGGGAGCTGTTTTTT. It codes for CASSYGTSGGYTGELFF.

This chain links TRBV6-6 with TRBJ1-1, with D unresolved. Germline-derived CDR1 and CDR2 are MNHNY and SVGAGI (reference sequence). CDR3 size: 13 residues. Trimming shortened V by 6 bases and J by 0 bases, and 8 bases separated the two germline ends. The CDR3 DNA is TGTGCCAGCAGCCAACAAGTGAACACTGAAGCTTTCTTT. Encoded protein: CASSQQVNTEAFF.

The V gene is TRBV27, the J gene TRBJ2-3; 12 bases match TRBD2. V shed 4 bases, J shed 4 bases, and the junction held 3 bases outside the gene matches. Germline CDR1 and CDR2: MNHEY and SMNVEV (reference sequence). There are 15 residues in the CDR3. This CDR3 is CASSSLAGGADTQYF. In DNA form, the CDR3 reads TGTGCCAGCAGTTCCCTAGCGGGGGGGGCAGATACGCAGTATTTT.